This T cell receptor (beta chain) was retrieved from a study of cytomegalovirus exposure and HLA in healthy donors. The study's findings and limits: It was taken for granted in presence/absence analyses that sequencing depth across donors was roughly uniform.

PCR primers comprised 60 Vbeta and 13 Jbeta primers. Data came from immunoSEQ multiplex PCR; TCRdb stores just in-frame clones and leaves some out. The table shows 150,000 to 200,000 clones, with around four fifths occurring only once. Of note for this clone: Its antigen is unknown.

The CDR3 sequence is 15 residues long. The chain links TRBV21-1 to TRBJ1-4; the table's TRBD1 call for D was not verified on the DNA. TRBV21-1 is assigned pseudogene status. The TCR sequence derives from a man aged 18-30 years in good health and CMV-seropositive. Sequencing was performed on PBMCs. This CDR3 is CARGQWISENEKLFF. CDR3 nucleotides: TGTGCCAGAGGACAGTGGATTTCAGAAAATGAAAAACTGTTTTTT.